The 20 T cell receptor beta chains below come from one sample, sequenced in a study of blood T cell repertoires in COVID-19. Generated by immunoSEQ multiplex PCR, the TCRdb table keeps only in-frame clones and is missing some. The top ten clones hold 1.6% of a sample with approximately 250,000 clones, approximately 86% of them seen once. Input material: peripheral blood. The receptors come from a woman aged 55-75 years who had recovered from COVID-19.

The chain recombines TRBV5-4 with TRBJ2-6; TRBD1 might be the D (5 bases). The germline V gene encodes CDR1 SGHNT and CDR2 YYREEE (reference sequence). V lost 2 bases and J lost 0, with 12 bases in between. The CDR3 length is 17 residues. This chain's CDR3 is CASSFYRGASGANVLTF. The DNA of the CDR3 is TGTGCCAGCAGCTTTTATAGGGGTGCCTCTGGGGCCAACGTCCTGACTTTC.

This clone was seen a single time. This chain connects TRBV5-4 to TRBJ2-7; a weak D match, TRBD2 (6 bases). CDR1 and CDR2 (germline): SGHNT, YYREEE (reference sequence). Trimming stripped 4 bases from V and 3 bases from J, with 8 bases between. The CDR3 sequence is 12 residues long. CDR3 DNA sequence: TGTGCCAGCAGCCCCGGGGGCTACGAGCAGTACTTC. Translated: CASSPGGYEQYF.

The V gene is TRBV7-8, the J gene TRBJ1-4; TRBD1 might be the D (6 bases). V lost 5 bases and J 3 bases, leaving 13 bases between the germline ends. The CDR3 consists of 15 residues. CDR1 SGHVS and CDR2 FQNEAQ come from the germline V gene. The CDR3 reads CASSDRRTANEKLFF. CDR3 DNA sequence: TGTGCCAGCAGCGACCGCAGGACAGCTAATGAAAAACTGTTTTTT.

The chain carries TRBV3-1 (or the pseudogene TRBV3-2) and TRBJ2-7; maybe TRBD1 (5 bases). Trimming left V 3 bases short and J 7 bases short, with 13 bases between. The CDR3 covers 13 residues. Germline CDR1 reads LGHDT; CDR2 reads YNNKEL (reference sequence). CDR3 coding DNA: TGTGCCAGCAGCCATTCAGGGTTGGGGGAGCAGTACTTC. Its protein product is CASSHSGLGEQYF.

The chain joins TRBV12-3 or TRBV12-4 to TRBJ1-1; D is ambiguous. The CDR3 loop spans 13 amino acids. The V gene lost 6 bases and the J gene lost 3 bases, with 11 bases spanning the gap. The CDR3 is CASSQISDTEAFF. In DNA, the CDR3 is TGTGCCAGCAGCCAAATCTCAGACACTGAAGCTTTCTTT.

The chain links TRBV5-1 to TRBJ2-3, with D possibly being TRBD2 (7 bases). The CDR3 is made up of 15 amino acids. The ends were cut back, 6 bases at V and 0 bases at J, with 14 bases in the middle. Germline V lookup: CDR1 SGHRS, CDR2 YFSETQ. CDR3 bases: TGCGCCAGCACCCCCCGGGGGGCCAGCACAGATACGCAGTATTTT. Protein: CASTPRGASTDTQYF.

This clone was found a few times. This sequence joins TRBV6-1 and TRBJ2-7; 12 bases are shared with TRBD1. Trimming at V came to 0 bases and at J to 0 bases, leaving 12 bases not matched to a gene. Looked up from germline, CDR1 is MNHNS and CDR2 is SASEGT. This CDR3 contains 20 residues. The CDR3 DNA follows: TGTGCCAGCAGTGAAGCGACGGGACAGGGGGCTTACCAATCCTCCTACGAGCAGTACTTC. Translated, it gives CASSEATGQGAYQSSYEQYF.

The rearrangement links TRBV4-2 to TRBJ1-6; D is undetermined. V was trimmed by 0 bases and J by 12 bases, leaving 12 bases between them. The germline V gene has CDR1 LGHNA and CDR2 YNFKEQ. The CDR3 contains 14 residues. DNA for the CDR3: TGTGCCAGCAGCCAAGATCCCAGGATCCAACCCCTCCACTTT. Translated: CASSQDPRIQPLHF.

The V and J genes are TRBV27 and TRBJ2-7; D ambiguous. The CDR3 loop spans 12 amino acids. The V and J ends lost 9 bases and 0 bases respectively, with 9 bases between them. CDR1 and CDR2 (germline): MNHEY, SMNVEV (reference sequence). DNA for the CDR3: TGTGCCAGTGGTGTTAGCTCCTACGAGCAGTACTTC. Translated: CASGVSSYEQYF.

The gene calls are TRBV5-1 and TRBJ1-6; 9 bases map to TRBD1. The V and J ends lost 4 bases and 8 bases, in that order; junction bases with no gene match: 7. The CDR3 length is 15 residues. Germline CDR1 reads SGHRS; CDR2 reads YFSETQ. The CDR3 DNA reads as TGCGCCAGCAGCCCATCCGGGACAGGGTATTCACCCCTCCACTTT. It encodes CASSPSGTGYSPLHF.

The CDR3, as DNA: TGCGCCAGCAGTGTCGGGACTAGCGGGGGTCGCTACGAGCAGTACTTC. Protein product: CASSVGTSGGRYEQYF. V and J are TRBV10-2 and TRBJ2-7; 14 bases are shared with TRBD2. CDR1 WSHSY and CDR2 SAAADI come from the germline V gene. The junction had 5 bases not matched to a gene; V was cut back by 4 bases and J by 3 bases. The CDR3 covers 16 residues.

The chain has TRBV5-1 and TRBJ2-7; 7 nucleotides agree with TRBD1. Per germline, CDR1 SGHRS and CDR2 YFSETQ. V gave up 1 base and J gave up 2 bases; unmatched junction bases: 9. The CDR3 extends over 16 amino acids. The CDR3 DNA follows: TGCGCCAGCAGCTTGCCGAGGGGACAGCCCACCTACGAGCAGTACTTC. Its translation is CASSLPRGQPTYEQYF.

The chain is built from TRBV3-1 (or the pseudogene TRBV3-2) and TRBJ2-1; a possible D gene is TRBD2 (6 bases). The V and J ends lost 4 bases and 4 bases respectively, with 17 bases between them. Looked up from germline, CDR1 is LGHDT and CDR2 is YNNKEL (reference sequence). This CDR3 region has 16 residues. The CDR3 here is CASSPLLSGLYNEQFF. CDR3 sequence (DNA): TGTGCCAGCAGCCCCCTCCTCAGCGGGCTATACAATGAGCAGTTCTTC.

This chain connects TRBV7-3 to TRBJ2-3, with 8 bases aligning to TRBD2. CDR1 and CDR2 (germline): SGHTA, FQGTGA. V lost 3 bases to trimming and J lost 4 bases; unmatched junction nucleotides: 12. This CDR3 spans 17 amino acids. CDR3 DNA sequence: TGTGCCAGCAGCTTCGGCGGGGGGCCGGGAGCGGCAGATACGCAGTATTTT. This gives the protein CASSFGGGPGAADTQYF.

The V call is TRBV7-8, the J call TRBJ2-7; 7 bases map to TRBD2. After removal of 2 bases from V and 2 bases from J, the junction contained 9 bases not matched to a gene. Germline-derived CDR1 and CDR2 are SGHVS and FQNEAQ. The length of the CDR3 is 16 residues. The CDR3 loop reads CASSLIVGGGTYEQYF. The CDR3 nucleotides are TGTGCCAGCAGCTTAATCGTGGGCGGGGGTACCTACGAGCAGTACTTC.

Here the CDR3 DNA reads TGTGCCAGCAGCCGGGAGGGAGGAGTTAAGACCCAGTACTTC. The encoded protein is CASSREGGVKTQYF. This chain connects TRBV7-2 to TRBJ2-5; 8 nucleotides line up with TRBD2. J lost 6 bases, V lost 5 bases, and 8 bases had no gene match. Germline assignment: CDR1 SGHTA and CDR2 FQGNSA. CDR3 length: 14 residues.

This clone appeared a few times. The chain employs TRBV4-2 and TRBJ1-2; perhaps TRBD1 as D (5 bases). Germline CDR1 and CDR2: LGHNA and YNFKEQ. CDR3 length: 13 amino acids. Trimming removed 4 bases from V and 6 bases from J, with 12 bases in between. In DNA form, the CDR3 reads TGTGCCAGCAGCCTCGGTGGAGGGGATGGCTACACCTTC. The encoded protein is CASSLGGGDGYTF.

The chain joins TRBV6-5 to TRBJ1-4; D is perhaps TRBD1 (5 bases). CDR1 MNHEY and CDR2 SVGAGI come from the germline V gene. Trimming pared 5 bases from V and 8 bases from J, leaving 18 bases between. CDR3 length equals 15 residues. As DNA, the CDR3 is TGTGCCAGCAGTCGCCTAATTAGGGGTAGGGAAAAACTGTTTTTT. It yields the protein CASSRLIRGREKLFF.

Only a few counts were recorded for this clone. The genes are TRBV7-2 and TRBJ1-5; 7 bases are shared with TRBD1. The germline V gene has CDR1 SGHTA and CDR2 FQGNSA. The CDR3 runs to 14 residues. The J segment lost 1 base and the V segment lost 5 bases, leaving 2 bases of the junction unmatched. The CDR3 here is CASSQQGSNQPQHF. The CDR3 DNA sequence: TGTGCCAGCAGCCAACAGGGGAGCAATCAGCCCCAGCATTTT.

The chain recombines TRBV5-8 with TRBJ2-5; 8 bases are a match to TRBD2. Trimming removed 0 bases from V and 4 bases from J; junction bases left unmatched: 11. The germline V gene encodes CDR1 SGHTS and CDR2 YDEGEE. The CDR3 spans 17 residues. CDR3 nucleotides: TGTGCCAGCAGCTTGGGGTACAGCGGGGGTGCATTAGAGACCCAGTACTTC. Residues: CASSLGYSGGALETQYF.